This TCR beta chain was obtained from a study of response to subunit inactivated influenza vaccine. Per the germline V gene, CDR1 is LGHNA and CDR2 is YNFKEQ. There are 15 residues in the CDR3. Trimming took 0 bases from V and 2 from J; bases not matched to a gene: 2. One entry per CDR3 protein, called by TCRdb with MiXCR from the RT-PCR reads. Among 180,000 or so distinct CDR3 sequences listed, 10% to 15% were seen once. This clonotype was counted between two and nine times. The same data also went into a second study, on T cells expressing NK-cell markers. This second report adds: Generation of TCR beta cDNA was performed by 5'RACE template switching incorporating UMIs. Sequencing of TCR beta repertoires drew on sorted CD3+CD56+NKG2C+, CD3+CD56+NKG2C- and CD3+CD56-NKG2C+ T cells. With respect to HCMV, most of the eight sequenced donors were seropositive, and one was seronegative. Researchers report these clonotypes also headed the CD3+CD56-NKG2C+ fraction in a few donors. It is unclear if expanded NKG2C-expressing clones target HCMV antigens.

This chain uses TRBV4-2 with TRBJ2-7, with 9 nucleotides matching TRBD1. The sequences come from CD8+ T cells sorted from PBMCs, collected roughly 12 days after vaccination. This receptor was obtained from a man aged 45-65 years who received an inactivated influenza vaccine. In DNA form, the CDR3 reads TGTGCCAGCAGCCAAGATGGGACAGGGCCCTACGAGCAGTACTTC. Amino acid sequence: CASSQDGTGPYEQYF.